Below, 17 T cell receptor delta chains from the same sample are listed, as sequenced in a study of gamma-delta chains in newborns, infants, children. TCRdb called clones anew from the reads with CATT. Among 3,000 to 3,500 delta-chain clones listed, about 10% were seen once. The sample was blood. These receptors all come from a child who was a newborn, infant or young child, either healthy, febrile or measles-vaccinated (not recorded which).

This clone occurred a few times. This likely came from a read error, as a far larger clone is one base away. This chain connects TRDV2 to TRDJ3, with 7 bases lining up with TRDD3. This CDR3 has 15 amino acids. From germline, CDR1 is GEAIGNYY and CDR2 EKD. The CDR3 is CACDWGTWDTRRMFF. The CDR3 DNA reads TGTGCCTGTGACTGGGGGACCTGGGACACCCGACGGATGTTTTTC.

This clone is medium-sized in the sample. This sequence joins TRDV2 and TRDJ3, with 9 nucleotides matching TRDD3. The CDR3 extends over 17 amino acids. The germline V gene encodes CDR1 GEAIGNYY and CDR2 EKD. V lost 3 bases and J lost 1; bases outside the gene matches: 3. CDR3 residues: CACDGLGDSWDTRQMFF. CDR3 nucleotide sequence: TGTGCCTGTGACGGCCTGGGGGATTCCTGGGACACCCGACAGATGTTTTTC.

A few counts support this clone. A single base separates this from a much larger clone, so it may be a read error. The chain has TRDV2 and TRDJ3, with 11 bases lining up with TRDD3. The CDR3 is 19 residues long. Looked up from germline, CDR1 is GEAIGNYY and CDR2 is EKD. Trimming removed 5 bases from V and 0 bases from J; junction bases left unmatched: 8. CDR3 coding DNA: TGTGCCTGTGCCGGGCTGGGGGATACAAGCTCCTGGGACACCCGACAGATGTTTTTC. Translating gives CACAGLGDTSSWDTRQMFF.

In this sample, this clone turned up a few times. A single base separates this from a much larger clone, so it may be a read error. Distinct nucleotide sequences in the sample also encode this CDR3. V gene TRDV2 combines with J gene TRDJ2; 12 nucleotides agree with TRDD3. The J segment lost 3 bases and the V segment lost 6 bases, leaving 1 base of the junction unmatched. The CDR3 is made up of 14 amino acids. CDR1 is GEAIGNYY and CDR2 is EKD in the germline V gene. The CDR3 DNA reads TGTGCCTGTACTGGGGGATACCTGACAGCACAACTCTTCTTT. Translation: CACTGGYLTAQLFF.

Remarks on this clone: A clone one base away is much larger, so this may be a read error. J is TRDJ2 and V is TRDV2, with D perhaps matching TRDD3 (6 bases). In the absence of a J gene in TCRdb, the DNA was matched to germline to assign it here. CDR1 GEAIGNYY and CDR2 EKD come from the germline V gene. Trimming pared 0 bases from V and 3 bases from J, leaving 19 bases between. The CDR3 consists of 18 residues. CDR3 protein: CACDTAGEKGQVTAQLFF. CDR3 nucleotide sequence: TGTGCCTGTGACACCGCGGGGGAGAAGGGCCAGGTGACAGCACAACTCTTCTTT.

Points on this clone: A read error may explain this, as a much larger clone is one base away. Within the sample, other DNA sequences also encode this same CDR3. The CDR3 sequence: CACDALGVSSWDTRQMFF. CDR3 DNA: TGTGCCTGTGACGCGCTGGGGGTGAGCTCCTGGGACACCCGACAGATGTTTTTC. The chain is built from TRDV2 and TRDJ3; 7 bases are a match to TRDD3. CDR1 is GEAIGNYY, CDR2 EKD, per germline. The CDR3 length is 18 residues. The trim removed 3 bases at V and 0 bases at J, leaving 7 bases unmatched.

A word on this clone: A much larger clone sits a single nucleotide away, making a read error possible. This chain uses TRDV2 with TRDJ1; 10 bases map to TRDD3. The CDR3 runs 15 residues. Germline trimming cut 0 bases from V and 3 bases from J; bases unmatched to any gene: 3. Germline loops: CDR1 GEAIGNYY, CDR2 EKD. The CDR3 DNA follows: TGTGCCTGTGACACCCGGGGGGGATACGCCGATAAACTCATCTTT. Protein product: CACDTRGGYADKLIF.

This clone was counted between two and nine times. TCRdb assigns this DNA the protein of a much larger clone, which departs from its translation at residue 12; this likely reflects a read error, and the protein shown comes from translating the DNA. The chain employs TRDV2 and TRDJ2, with TRDD3 identical over 12 bases. The CDR3 length is 16 residues. Germline CDR1 is GEAIGNYY and CDR2 is EKD. CDR3: CACDVLGDTLTVQLFF. As DNA, the CDR3 is TGTGCCTGTGACGTACTGGGGGATACTTTGACAGTACAACTCTTCTTT.

As concerns this clone: A read error may be the cause here, since a much bigger clone is one base away. The chain links TRDV2 to TRDJ3; 9 bases line up with TRDD3. Germline V gene lookup returns CDR1 GEAIGNYY and CDR2 EKD. V lost 3 bases to trimming and J lost 0 bases; unmatched junction nucleotides: 5. This CDR3 has 18 amino acids. CDR3 bases: TGTGCCTGTGACCGCGAGGGGATACGCTCCTGGGACACCCGACAGATGTTTTTC. It translates to CACDREGIRSWDTRQMFF.

To note about this clone: This DNA translates differently at residue 3 from the TCRdb protein, which is that of a much larger clone; a read error is likely, and the protein shown is the DNA's own translation. The J gene is TRDJ1, the V gene TRDV2, with TRDD3 matching 12 bases. Germline values: CDR1 GEAIGNYY, CDR2 EKD. The CDR3 extends over 16 amino acids. CDR3 coding DNA: TGTGCCCGTGACTCACTGGGGGATACACGGACCGATAAACTCATCTTT. This encodes CARDSLGDTRTDKLIF.

This clone was observed a few times. This likely reflects a read error, since a far larger clone is one base away. No V gene was called here, but the J gene is TRDJ2. This CDR3 contains 15 residues. CDR3 DNA sequence: TGTGCCTGTGACCCCCTGCCCCAGCCGACAGCACACCTCTTCTTT. Residues: CACDPLPQPTAHLFF.

By sample share, this clone is medium-sized. The chain couples TRDV2 to TRDJ1, with no clear D. The CDR3 is 11 residues long. Germline assignment: CDR1 GEAIGNYY and CDR2 EKD. V was clipped by 1 base and J by 5 bases, with 4 bases between them. CDR3 residues: CACDTGDKLIF. The CDR3 DNA is TGTGCCTGTGACACGGGGGATAAACTCATCTTT.

This clone was seen a handful of times. This clone may be a read error of a much larger clone one base away. V gene TRDV2 combines with J gene TRDJ3; TRDD3 matches 10 bases. The CDR3 has 22 amino acids. Germline V gives CDR1 GEAIGNYY, CDR2 EKD. CDR3 region: CACDPITLGDRRSSWDTRQVFF. CDR3 DNA sequence: TGTGCCTGTGACCCTATCACGCTGGGGGATAGAAGGAGCTCCTGGGACACCCGACAGGTGTTTTTC.

This clone is classed as medium-sized. V usage is TRDV1 and J usage is TRDJ1, with D unclear. Germline CDR1 TSWWSYY, CDR2 QGS. V dropped 0 bases and J dropped 4 bases, with 6 bases sitting between them. The CDR3 contains 13 residues. For the CDR3, the DNA is TGTGCTCTTGGGGAACTGTTTGGCGATAAACTCATCTTT. Translating it yields CALGELFGDKLIF.

This chain uses TRDV2 with TRDJ2; 8 bases agree with TRDD3. Because TCRdb records no J gene, it was assigned here through a match of the DNA to germline. Germline V lookup: CDR1 GEAIGNYY, CDR2 EKD. The CDR3 runs 18 residues. V dropped 3 bases and J dropped 12; count of bases not matched to a gene: 23. DNA of the CDR3: TGTGCCTGTGACTCCGGTAGTACGGGGGGATATGACACCGATAAACTCTTCTTT. As protein: CACDSGSTGGYDTDKLFF.

With respect to this clone: A far larger clone is one base from this, pointing to a likely read error. The CDR3 sequence: CACDTVLGDISWDTRQTFF. The CDR3 bases are TGTGCCTGTGACACCGTACTGGGGGATATCTCCTGGGACACCCGACAGACGTTTTTC. J is TRDJ3 and V is TRDV2; 11 positions agree with TRDD3. CDR3 size: 19 residues. The V gene's germline CDR1 is GEAIGNYY and CDR2 EKD.

The table lists this clone with a few counts. Being one base from a much bigger clone, this may be a read error. This specimen includes other DNA sequences encoding the same CDR3. V gene TRDV2 combines with J gene TRDJ1; 8 nucleotides match TRDD3. Germline V gene data show CDR1 as GEAIGNYY and CDR2 as EKD. The trim removed 7 bases at V and 0 bases at J, leaving 6 bases unmatched. The CDR3 has 14 amino acids. In nucleotides, the CDR3 is TGTGCCTGCGTTACTGGGGGTTACACCGATAAACTCATCTTT. Translation: CACVTGGYTDKLIF.